This TCR beta chain appears in the sequencing data of a study of low-dose radiotherapy and immunotherapy resistance in tumors. About the study: Every two weeks, cyclophosphamide 200 mg/m2 was infused one day before radiation plus immunotherapy.

The time point is: after trial treatment. Stated treatment: LDRT plus nivolumab, ipilimumab, low-dose cyclophosphamide and aspirin (RACIN trial). As their treatment, donors received nivolumab, ipilimumab, aspirin, low-dose cyclophosphamide and low-dose radiotherapy. Advanced solid tumors without tumor-infiltrating lymphocytes were required for inclusion. Priming of first-strand cDNA relied on TRAV- and TRBV-specific primers (covering alpha and beta chains). TCRs underwent 15 to 20 PCR cycles of amplification with a constant-region primer and V-primer adapter. In vitro transcription amplified isolated mRNA. MiXCR, run by TCRdb on the reads, gives a single entry per CDR3 protein. The table shows approximately 100,000 distinct CDR3 sequences, with less than 25% occurring only once. Worth noting for this clonotype: At one end the junction does not follow the germline gene, possibly because of a read error.

Germline V gene sequence: CDR1 SGDLS, CDR2 YYNGEE. This CDR3 has 17 residues. The V gene is TRBV9, the J gene TRBJ2-1, with TRBD2 matching over 8 bases. This specimen consisted of PBMCs, obtained after low-dose radiotherapy plus immunotherapy. This sequence originates from a male donor with prostate cancer. The CDR3 coding sequence is TGTACCAGCAGCGTAGGGGTACGGGGGGGGGCAAGGGATGAGCAGTTCTTC. Protein: CTSSVGVRGGARDEQFF.